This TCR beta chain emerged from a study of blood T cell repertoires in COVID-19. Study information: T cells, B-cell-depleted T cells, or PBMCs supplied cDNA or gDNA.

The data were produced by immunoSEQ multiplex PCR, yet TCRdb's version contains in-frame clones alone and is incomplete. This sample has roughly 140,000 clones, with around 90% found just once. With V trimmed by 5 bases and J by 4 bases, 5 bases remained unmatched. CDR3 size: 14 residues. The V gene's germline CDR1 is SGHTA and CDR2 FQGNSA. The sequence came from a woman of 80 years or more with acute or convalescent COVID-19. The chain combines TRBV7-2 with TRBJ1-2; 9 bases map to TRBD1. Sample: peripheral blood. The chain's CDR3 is CASSAGQGIYGYTF. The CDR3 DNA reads TGTGCCAGCAGCGCGGGACAGGGAATCTATGGCTACACCTTC.